This TCR beta chain appears in the sequencing data of a study of T cell responses to AZD1222 COVID-19 vaccine. Findings of the study overall: Baseline seropositivity occurred in only six AZD1222 recipients. Nearly half of spike-specific TCRs reportedly go after variant regions that carry no mutations. Two doses of AZD1222 preceded a rise in Spike-specific TCR breadth and depth.

Measured with immunoSEQ multiplex PCR; TCRdb has only the in-frame clones, and not every one. The data contain 110,000 or so clones, approximately 86% of them singletons. In this sample, this clone turned up a few times. Its matching antigen is unknown. The germline V gene encodes CDR1 SGHRS and CDR2 YFSETQ. CDR3 length equals 13 residues. V was pared by 1 base and J by 6 bases, with 7 bases between. This TCR derives from an adult in good health. The chain employs TRBV5-1 and TRBJ1-4; D is unclear. Material: peripheral blood, obtained on day 0 of AZD1222 vaccination. The CDR3, as DNA: TGCGCCAGCAGCTTGTCCAGCGATGAAAAACTGTTTTTT. Its protein product is CASSLSSDEKLFF.